This TCR delta chain was retrieved from a study of gamma-delta chains in newborns, infants, children. Turning to the study itself: Microbial exposure reportedly drives polyclonal innate γδ T cell expansion after birth.

TCRdb re-called the reads with CATT. The profile shows some 3,300 delta-chain clones, over 2% of them singletons. Sample share makes this clone medium-sized. A junction end diverges from the germline sequence, so it may reflect a read error. The CDR3 is made up of 16 amino acids. Germline values: CDR1 GEAIGNYY, CDR2 EKD. The chain carries TRDV2 and TRDJ1, with D possibly matching TRDD3 (6 bases). Sequencing used blood. The TCR sequence derives from a child who was a newborn, infant or young child, either healthy, febrile or measles-vaccinated (not recorded which). CDR3: CAYDALGDRMADKLIF. CDR3 bases: TGTGCCTATGACGCACTTGGGGATCGGATGGCGGATAAACTCATCTTT.